A single sample is the source of the 26 T cell receptor beta chains below, sequenced in a study of T cells in Graves' hyperthyroidism and ophthalmopathy. Amplification targeted TCR beta CDR3 regions from RNA transcripts. First-round RT-PCR of the TCR CDR3 relied on the HTBI primer set. TCRdb fed the multiplex PCR reads into MiXCR, producing one record per CDR3 protein. The repertoire holds some 400,000 distinct CDR3 sequences, with more than 11% as singletons. The sample comprised blood. The receptors come from a woman in her sixties with Graves' hyperthyroidism.

This clonotype was detected ten times or more. The chain combines TRBV13 with TRBJ2-7, with D tentatively TRBD2 (5 bases). Germline CDR1 reads PRHDT; CDR2 reads FYEKMQ (reference sequence). The CDR3 sequence is 16 residues long. Trimming left V 7 bases short and J 0 bases short, with 19 bases between. The CDR3 nucleotides read TGTGCCAGCACCCCCGTAACCGGGAAGAGCTCCTACGAGCAGTACTTC. Protein sequence: CASTPVTGKSSYEQYF.

This clonotype appeared many times. The rearrangement joins TRBV28 to TRBJ1-2; TRBD1 matches 10 bases. The length of the CDR3 is 14 residues. Trimming cost V 7 bases and J 8 bases; bases outside gene matches: 10. Germline V lookup: CDR1 MDHEN, CDR2 SYDVKM. For the CDR3, the DNA is TGTGCCAGCATCCGGGGACAGGGGATTTCGGGCTACACCTTC. This translates into CASIRGQGISGYTF.

This clonotype was seen only a few times. V usage is TRBV7-8 and J usage is TRBJ1-6; TRBD1 agrees at 9 bases. V shed 3 bases and J 15 bases; nucleotides not matched to a gene: 18. The CDR3 runs to 17 residues. CDR1 is SGHVS, CDR2 FQNEAQ, per germline. The CDR3 DNA follows: TGTGCCAGCAGCTTCGGGACAGGGTATGGAAGTTCTGAACTCCTCCACTTT. This translates into CASSFGTGYGSSELLHF.

The chain carries TRBV6-1 and TRBJ2-7, with TRBD2 as a possible D gene (6 bases). CDR3 length: 14 amino acids. V lost 4 bases and J 6 bases, leaving 16 bases between the germline ends. The germline CDR1 and CDR2 sequences are MNHNS and SASEGT. This chain's CDR3 is CASSGDGRIREQYF. DNA for the CDR3: TGTGCCAGCAGTGGGGACGGGAGAATCCGCGAGCAGTACTTC.

This clonotype has at least ten counts. The chain is built from TRBV11-3 and TRBJ2-7, with TRBD1 as a possible D gene (6 bases). The CDR3 extends over 15 amino acids. V was pared by 5 bases and J by 6 bases, with 20 bases between. CDR1 SGHNT and CDR2 YENEEA come from the germline V gene. CDR3 DNA: TGTGCCAGCAGCCCCTGGGGGCGAGGAGGAGGCGAGCAGTACTTC. Amino acids: CASSPWGRGGGEQYF.

The rearrangement links TRBV4-1 to TRBJ2-1; 12 bases agree with TRBD1. V shed 1 base, J shed 7 bases, and the junction held 5 bases outside the gene matches. Germline V gene data show CDR1 as MGHRA and CDR2 as YSYEKL. The CDR3 runs 16 residues. The CDR3 loop reads CASSQVGQGAGNEQFF. Written as DNA, the CDR3 is TGCGCCAGCAGCCAAGTGGGACAGGGGGCGGGTAATGAGCAGTTCTTC.

This clonotype was picked up many times. The chain uses TRBV24-1 and TRBJ1-1; D gene uncertain. This CDR3 region has 13 residues. The germline V gene encodes CDR1 KGHDR and CDR2 SFDVKD. V lost 8 bases and J lost 1, with 10 bases in between. The DNA of the CDR3 is TGTGCCACCACAAATCCTCAGAACACTGAAGCTTTCTTT. Translating it yields CATTNPQNTEAFF.

This clonotype was observed many times. The J gene is TRBJ2-3, the V gene TRBV12-5, with 8 positions matching TRBD2. CDR3 length: 13 residues. After removal of 8 bases from V and 4 bases from J, the junction contained 5 bases not matched to a gene. Germline-derived CDR1 and CDR2 are LGHNT and FRNRAP. For the CDR3, the DNA is TGTGCTAGTCTCGCGGGAGGTGCAGATACGCAGTATTTT. Its translation: CASLAGGADTQYF.

There are a few counts of this clonotype. This chain links TRBV24-1 with TRBJ1-5; D is unresolved. Germline V gene sequence: CDR1 KGHDR, CDR2 SFDVKD. The CDR3 is 13 amino acids. V shed 3 bases and J shed 1 base, with 3 bases lying between them. The CDR3 here is CATSDRSNQPQHF. DNA for the CDR3: TGTGCCACCAGTGATAGGAGCAATCAGCCCCAGCATTTT.

The gene calls are TRBV19 and TRBJ2-7, with 11 positions matching TRBD1. Germline loops: CDR1 LNHDA, CDR2 SQIVND (reference sequence). The CDR3 totals 16 residues. Unmatched junction bases numbered 9, after V lost 5 bases and J lost 3 bases. The CDR3 DNA reads TGTGCCAGTAGTTCTTCTGGGGACAGGGGGAACTACGAGCAGTACTTC. It yields the protein CASSSSGDRGNYEQYF. The full variable domain, completed using reference TRBV19 and TRBJ2-7, is DGGITQSPKYLFRKEGQNVTLSCEQNLNHDAMYWYRQDPGQGLRLIYYSQIVNDFQKGDIAEGYSVSREKKESFPLTVTSAQKNPTAFYLCASSSSGDRGNYEQYFGPGTRLTVT.

There are many counts of this clonotype. J is TRBJ1-1 and V is TRBV7-2, with D hard to call. Germline values: CDR1 SGHTA, CDR2 FQGNSA. The CDR3 loop spans 19 amino acids. V lost 4 bases, J lost 0 bases, and 24 bases lay in between. The CDR3 spells CASSSPIHGLGSMNTEAFF. DNA for the CDR3: TGTGCCAGCAGCTCCCCCATACACGGGCTAGGTTCCATGAACACTGAAGCTTTCTTT.

This clonotype has at least ten counts. In DNA, the CDR3 is TGTGCCAGCAGCTTCGGGGCTCCGACTGAAGCTTTCTTT. It translates to CASSFGAPTEAFF. This sequence joins TRBV11-2 and TRBJ1-1; weak D call: TRBD1 (5 bases). Trimming shortened V by 3 bases and J by 5 bases, and 10 bases separated the two germline ends. CDR1 is SGHAT, CDR2 FQNNGV, per germline. The CDR3 consists of 13 residues.

V gene TRBV12-3 or TRBV12-4 combines with J gene TRBJ1-1; 9 positions agree with TRBD1. The CDR3 has 16 residues. Trimming cost V 0 bases and J 1 base; bases outside gene matches: 3. DNA for the CDR3: TGTGCCAGCAGTTTAGCGCCGGGACAGGGGAACACTGAAGCTTTCTTT. Translated: CASSLAPGQGNTEAFF.

This clonotype was found a few times. The V call is TRBV12-3 or TRBV12-4, the J call TRBJ2-3, with 10 bases aligning to TRBD2. V gave up 2 bases and J gave up 3 bases; unmatched junction bases: 8. CDR3 length equals 17 residues. Here the CDR3 reads CASSLLPSGRNTDTQYF. The CDR3 bases are TGTGCCAGCAGTTTACTTCCTAGCGGGAGAAATACAGATACGCAGTATTTT.

This chain joins TRBV29-1 and TRBJ1-1; D is possibly TRBD1 (6 bases). This CDR3 contains 12 residues. Trimming took 5 bases from V and 4 from J, leaving 11 bases between them. Germline V CDR1 and CDR2: SQVTM, ANQGSEA. The CDR3 here is CSVSQGSTEAFF. DNA of the CDR3: TGCAGCGTTAGTCAGGGGAGCACTGAAGCTTTCTTT.

This clonotype was seen a handful of times. The CDR3 region has the DNA TGTGCCAGCAGTGAAGCGAGGAAATACACAGGGGGCCTCTCCTATAATTCACCCCTCCACTTT. This translates into CASSEARKYTGGLSYNSPLHF. This chain joins TRBV6-1 and TRBJ1-6; TRBD1 matches at 9 bases. The CDR3 loop spans 21 amino acids. Germline V CDR1 and CDR2: MNHNS, SASEGT. V trimming: 0 bases; J trimming: 0 bases; junction bases outside the gene matches: 12.

This clonotype was counted at least ten times. The gene calls are TRBV4-1 and TRBJ2-7, with 7 bases fitting TRBD1. CDR3 length: 14 residues. Germline V gives CDR1 MGHRA, CDR2 YSYEKL. J was trimmed by 5 bases and V by 4 bases; bases with no gene match: 8. The CDR3 region is CASSLRFQGDEQYF. The CDR3 nucleotides are TGCGCCAGCAGCCTCAGGTTCCAGGGGGACGAGCAGTACTTC.

This clonotype was seen many times. This sequence joins TRBV20-1 and TRBJ1-2, with 8 bases identical to TRBD1. The CDR3 runs to 12 residues. Germline V CDR1 and CDR2: DFQATT, SNEGSKA (reference sequence). V dropped 6 bases and J dropped 10; count of bases not matched to a gene: 10. The CDR3 nucleotides read TGCAGTGCCTATCTGGGACAGGACGACTACACCTTC. It codes for CSAYLGQDDYTF.

There are a few counts of this clonotype. The chain employs TRBV7-2 and TRBJ2-1, with unresolved D. This CDR3 spans 13 amino acids. Germline V gene data show CDR1 as SGHTA and CDR2 as FQGNSA. Trimming stripped 3 bases from V and 8 bases from J, with 11 bases between. The CDR3: CASSLRVVYEQFF. Written as DNA, the CDR3 is TGTGCCAGCAGCTTGCGCGTTGTCTATGAGCAGTTCTTC.

This chain links TRBV4-2 with TRBJ2-1, with 9 bases aligning to TRBD2. This CDR3 comprises 16 residues. Germline V gene lookup returns CDR1 LGHNA and CDR2 YNFKEQ. Trimming took 3 bases from V and 8 from J; bases not matched to a gene: 11. CDR3 amino acids: CASSHTRVAGVDEQFF. In nucleotides, the CDR3 is TGTGCCAGCAGCCACACTAGGGTAGCGGGAGTGGATGAGCAGTTCTTC.

The V gene is TRBV20-1, the J gene TRBJ2-2; TRBD2 agrees at 11 bases. The CDR3 runs to 17 residues. V shed 0 bases, J shed 5 bases, and the junction held 8 bases outside the gene matches. CDR1 DFQATT and CDR2 SNEGSKA come from the germline V gene (reference sequence). CDR3 sequence (DNA): TGCAGTGCTAGAGAGGGGCTTTTAGCGGGAGGGACCGGGGAGCTGTTTTTT. As protein: CSAREGLLAGGTGELFF.

In its sample, this clonotype was seen many times. This sequence joins TRBV11-3 and TRBJ2-1, with 9 bases matching TRBD1. The junction had 5 bases not matched to a gene; V was cut back by 6 bases and J by 2 bases. The germline gives CDR1 SGHNT, CDR2 YENEEA. This CDR3 has 15 amino acids. CDR3 bases: TGTGCCAGCAGACGAAGGGACAGGGCCTACAATGAGCAGTTCTTC. This translates into CASRRRDRAYNEQFF.

As for this clonotype: Just one base apart from a much larger clone, this may be a read error. The rearrangement joins TRBV2 to TRBJ2-7; 8 positions match TRBD1. This CDR3 is 13 amino acids long. Germline loops: CDR1 SNHLY, CDR2 FYNNEI. J gave up 5 bases and V 6 bases, and 6 bases lay outside the gene matches. The CDR3 nucleotides read TGTGCCAGCAGACGGACAGGGAGAGACGAGCAGTACTTC. It codes for CASRRTGRDEQYF.

This clonotype was recorded at least ten times. The chain uses TRBV12-3 or TRBV12-4 and TRBJ2-2, with D unclear. CDR3 length: 13 amino acids. V was shortened by 4 bases and J by 6 bases, with 9 bases between the two germline ends. CDR3 DNA sequence: TGTGCCAGCAGTTCCCTCCAGTCCGGGGAGCTGTTTTTT. Its protein product is CASSSLQSGELFF.

Many counts were recorded for this clonotype. The chain employs TRBV11-2 and TRBJ2-1, with a weak D call TRBD2 (5 bases). Germline-derived CDR1 and CDR2 are SGHAT and FQNNGV. The germline V and J ends were trimmed by 5 bases and 6 bases, with 14 bases remaining between them. There are 14 residues in the CDR3. CDR3 residues: CASSPMGVGNEQFF. The CDR3 DNA follows: TGTGCCAGCAGCCCCATGGGAGTGGGCAATGAGCAGTTCTTC.

This clonotype was seen a few times. The CDR3 reads CASSSRTEGEQYF. The DNA for the CDR3 is TGTGCCAGCAGCTCTCGTACGGAAGGCGAGCAGTACTTC. The J gene is TRBJ2-7, the V gene TRBV7-3, with D uncertain. The CDR3 is 13 amino acids. CDR1 is SGHTA, CDR2 FQGTGA, per germline. V shed 4 bases and J shed 6 bases, with 13 bases lying between them.